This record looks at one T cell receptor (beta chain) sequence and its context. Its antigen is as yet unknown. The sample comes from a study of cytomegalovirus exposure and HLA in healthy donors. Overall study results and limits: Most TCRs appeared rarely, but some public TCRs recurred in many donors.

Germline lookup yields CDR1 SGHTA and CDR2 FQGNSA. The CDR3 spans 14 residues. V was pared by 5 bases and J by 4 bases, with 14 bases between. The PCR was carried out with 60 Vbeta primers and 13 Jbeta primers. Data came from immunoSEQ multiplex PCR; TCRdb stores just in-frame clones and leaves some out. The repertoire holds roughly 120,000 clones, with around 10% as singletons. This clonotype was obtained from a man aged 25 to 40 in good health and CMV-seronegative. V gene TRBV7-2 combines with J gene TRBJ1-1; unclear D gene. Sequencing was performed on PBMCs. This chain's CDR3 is CASSPSAQVTEAFF. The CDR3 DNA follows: TGTGCCAGCAGCCCAAGTGCCCAGGTCACTGAAGCTTTCTTT.